This T cell receptor (beta chain) stems from a study of OX40 agonist ivuxolimab in advanced cancers. About the investigation overall: The costimulatory receptor OX40 (CD134) was targeted by ivuxolimab, a fully human IgG2 agonistic monoclonal antibody. Intravenous ivuxolimab was administered to patients every 2 weeks at six dose levels: 0.01, 0.1, 0.3, 1.5, 3 and 10 mg/kg. Of the roughly 53 patients in dose escalation, some 19 had hepatocellular carcinoma, some 15 had melanoma, 9 had renal cell carcinoma and 9 had head and neck cancer. A male proportion of roughly 80% and a mean age of roughly 58 years, ranging from 23 to 79, were recorded for the dose-escalation cohort. Prior anti-PD-1, anti-PD-L1 or anti-CTLA-4 therapy was permitted, and checkpoint inhibitors had been received by less than 45% of dose-escalation patients. Three dose-escalation patients achieved partial responses, one with hepatocellular carcinoma and two with cutaneous melanoma. The purpose of peripheral TCRbeta sequencing was to test whether ivuxolimab changed TCR sequence diversity and led to clonal T-cell expansion. The paper describes the monotherapy dose-escalation part (N of about 54 patients) of the phase I trial of ivuxolimab. Overall study outcomes, separate from this receptor: At doses of 0.1 to 3.0 mg/kg, clonal expansion of both CD4+ and CD8+ T cells in blood was seen between baseline and week 6. Low levels of normalized T-cell clonal expansion were also seen in some patients who did not respond. On average, CD8+ T cells showed more expanded clones than CD4+ T cells after ivuxolimab. Which antigens the clonally expanded peripheral T cells were specific for was not determined. In partial responders in the 0.1-3.0 mg/kg groups, normalized peripheral clonal expansion was found to be among the lowest, especially among CD8+ T cells.

The CDR3 holds 12 amino acids from the cysteine to the phenylalanine. The kept DNA is CDR3 alone, 36 bases in frame from the first base. In the germline V gene (reference sequence), CDR1 corresponds to LNHDA and CDR2 to SQIVND. V gives up 5 bases and J gives up 3 bases, and the segment between their germline ends measures 5 bases. Genomic DNA was extracted from sorted cells for sequencing of the TCRbeta CDR3 region. TCRbeta CDR3 regions were sequenced using the immunoSEQ Assay. The immuneACCESS repertoire file appears here via TCRdb, limited to in-frame rearrangements. These files lack a portion of the clones; in checked studies, under half of the deficit traces to unresolved V genes, and the cause of the others is not known. Counted in this sample were around 86,000 clones; 89% of them appeared once. The ten top clones hold around 0.38% of the sample. Of note for this clone: The specificity of this receptor is unknown. No much larger clone exists at a distance of one base, and base qualities are not known.

The trial excluded patients who had a history of autoimmune disease or were on systemic immunosuppression. Peripheral blood for TCR sequencing was drawn from every dose cohort at baseline, at cycle 4 day 1 and at cycle 7 day 1. Samples were obtained from an open-label, multicenter, first-in-human phase I dose-escalation trial of ivuxolimab. Adults with locally advanced or metastatic melanoma, renal cell, hepatocellular, or head and neck squamous cell carcinoma were enrolled in the trial. Before TCR sequencing, CD4+ and CD8+ T cells were separately sorted from peripheral blood. The sample here was CD4+ or CD8+ T cells sorted from blood, taken in a trial of the OX40 agonist ivuxolimab. This TCR was recovered from an adult with an advanced solid tumor such as melanoma, head and neck, liver or kidney cancer. The chain uses TRBV19 and TRBJ1-5; the D gene is not confidently resolved. The bases are TGTGCCAGTAGTCCTTTCAATCAGCCCCAGCATTTT. Translated, this gives CASSPFNQPQHF.